These T cell receptor beta chains were read from a single sample in a study of shared clonotypes between healthy human individuals. Sequencing used immunoSEQ multiplex PCR; TCRdb keeps in-frame clones, though not all of them. The sample carries some 500,000 clones, 90% to 96% recorded once. The sample consisted of naive CD4+ T cells sorted from blood. All receptors derive from a woman in her 30s in good health. Both conserved end residues are part of each CDR3. The D gene is left open where the match is weak. Size is stated for part of the rows, as once, few or many counts, or as a class when the clone is expanded.

d_call j_call clone_size v_call cdr3_aa cdr3_nt
NA TRBJ1-5 NA TRBV30 CAWSVPPGPQHF TGTGCCTGGAGTGTGCCTCCCGGGCCCCAGCATTTT
TRBD1 TRBJ2-7 NA TRBV5-1 CASSPGTGNIYEQYF TGCGCCAGCAGCCCAGGGACAGGGAATATCTACGAGCAGTACTTC
NA TRBJ2-7 NA TRBV18 CASSPTSAHEQYF TGTGCCAGCTCACCAACATCAGCCCACGAGCAGTACTTC
NA TRBJ1-2 NA TRBV8-2 CGKRKTYGYTF TGTGGCAAACGAAAGACCTATGGCTACACCTTC
NA TRBJ1-3 NA TRBV7-9 CASSWVTESLLGSGNTIYF TGTGCCAGCAGCTGGGTCACCGAATCGTTGTTGGGCTCTGGAAACACCATATATTTT
NA TRBJ2-7 NA TRBV10-3 CAISERRYSYEQYF TGTGCCATCAGTGAAAGGCGGTATTCCTACGAGCAGTACTTC
TRBD2 TRBJ2-1 NA TRBV11-3 CASSSSGGSYNEQFF TGTGCCAGCAGCTCCAGCGGGGGCTCCTACAATGAGCAGTTCTTC
NA TRBJ2-2 NA TRBV6-5 CASSSPFGELFF TGTGCCAGCAGTTCTCCCTTCGGGGAGCTGTTTTTT
TRBD2 TRBJ2-7 NA TRBV6-5 CASSYRTSGMGEQYF TGTGCCAGCAGTTATCGGACTAGCGGGATGGGCGAGCAGTACTTC
NA TRBJ2-7 NA TRBV20-1 CSARINYEQYF TGCAGTGCCAGGATCAACTACGAGCAGTACTTC
TRBD2 TRBJ2-2 NA TRBV14 CASSQSSGTITGELFF TGTGCCAGCAGCCAATCTAGCGGGACTATTACCGGGGAGCTGTTTTTT
NA TRBJ1-1 NA TRBV7-7 CASSLDTNTEAFF TGTGCCAGCAGCTTAGACACGAACACTGAAGCTTTCTTT
NA TRBJ1-1 once TRBV9 CASSVPRGNTEAFF TGTGCCAGCAGCGTTCCAAGGGGAAACACTGAAGCTTTCTTT
TRBD2 TRBJ2-7 NA TRBV6-5 CASTGNSGRTYEQYF TGTGCCAGCACCGGGAATAGCGGGAGGACGTACGAGCAGTACTTC
NA TRBJ2-7 NA TRBV11-2 CASSLLSGYEQYF TGTGCCAGCAGCTTACTATCCGGCTACGAGCAGTACTTC
NA TRBJ2-1 NA TRBV5-8 CASNLLLGGVSNNEQFF TGTGCCAGCAATTTATTGTTAGGTGGGGTCTCTAATAATGAGCAGTTCTTC
TRBD2 TRBJ2-7 NA TRBV7-9 CASSSRTSGDEQYF TGTGCCAGCAGCTCCCGGACTAGCGGGGACGAGCAGTACTTC